This T cell receptor beta chain was found in a study of a mutant IDH1 vaccine in newly diagnosed glioma. Across the study: Vaccination followed radiotherapy alone by 4-6 weeks, or accompanied temozolomide cycles.

Time point indicated: week 11, during vaccination. Mutant IDH1 20-mer peptide, at 300 ug, made up each vaccine dose, with topical imiquimod. Germline V gives CDR1 LNHDA, CDR2 SQIVND (reference sequence). This CDR3 spans 16 amino acids. With V trimmed by 5 bases and J by 5 bases, 8 bases remained unmatched. Concerning this clone: The antigen is unknown.

Measured with immunoSEQ multiplex PCR; TCRdb has only the in-frame clones, and not every one. The table includes 120,000 or so clones, around 80% detected once. This chain links TRBV19 with TRBJ1-6; 8 bases fit TRBD1. The sample in question was PBMCs, obtained from a glioma patient whose treatment included an IDH1 peptide vaccine. The source of this sequence is a man in his forties with glioma. The CDR3 DNA is TGTGCCAGTAGTCCCCACCAGGGGGCGAATAATTCACCCCTCCACTTT. It is translated as CASSPHQGANNSPLHF.